One sample yielded the 24 T cell receptor beta chains listed below, sequenced in a study of cytotoxic CD8 clonotypes in ibrutinib-treated CLL. Produced via immunoSEQ multiplex PCR; TCRdb's table is partial and in-frame only. The sample includes about 120,000 clones, about 50% of them seen just once. The sequenced sample was PBMCs, obtained after 24 months of ibrutinib treatment. The receptors were sampled from a human donor with chronic lymphocytic leukemia.

This rearrangement joins TRBV7-9 to TRBJ2-2, with no clear D. Germline-derived CDR1 and CDR2 are SEHNR and FQNEAQ (reference sequence). This CDR3 region has 16 residues. Trimming left V 1 base short and J 4 bases short, with 13 bases between. CDR3 sequence (DNA): TGTGCCAGCAGCTTAGTTACCACGAAAGCCACCGGGGAGCTGTTTTTT. Translation: CASSLVTTKATGELFF. Supplemented by reference TRBV7-9 and TRBJ2-2, the full variable domain reads DTGVSQNPRHKITKRGQNVTFRCDPISEHNRLYWYRQTLGQGPEFLTYFQNEAQLEKSRLLSDRFSAERPKGSFSTLEIQRTEQGDSAMYLCASSLVTTKATGELFFGEGSRLTVL.

The gene calls are TRBV28 and TRBJ1-2, with D perhaps TRBD1 (6 bases). Trimming stripped 7 bases from V and 6 bases from J, with 12 bases between. Germline assignment: CDR1 MDHEN and CDR2 SYDVKM. The CDR3 length is 12 residues. The chain's CDR3 is CASNQGSDGYTF. CDR3 DNA: TGTGCCAGCAATCAGGGGAGTGATGGCTACACCTTC.

The genes are TRBV30 and TRBJ1-6; D gene ambiguous. The germline CDR1 and CDR2 sequences are GTSNPN and SVGIG (reference sequence). The V end lost 0 bases, the J end lost 13 bases, and 10 bases lay between the germline ends. The CDR3 has 12 amino acids. The CDR3 sequence: CAWSVDVGPLHF. CDR3 in DNA: TGTGCCTGGAGTGTTGACGTTGGGCCCCTCCACTTT.

This chain links TRBV7-9 with TRBJ2-1, with a tentative D call TRBD1 (5 bases). Trimming removed 5 bases at V and 2 bases at J, with 7 bases between. CDR1 is SEHNR and CDR2 is FQNEAQ in the germline V gene (reference sequence). CDR3 length equals 13 residues. Here the CDR3 DNA reads TGTGCCAGCAGCACGACAGCCTACAATGAGCAGTTCTTC. Its protein product is CASSTTAYNEQFF.

V gene TRBV27 combines with J gene TRBJ2-7; TRBD1 agrees at 9 bases. The length of the CDR3 is 15 residues. Germline CDR1 MNHEY, CDR2 SMNVEV (reference sequence). With 6 bases clipped from V and 5 bases from J, the junction kept 11 bases outside the gene matches. This CDR3 reads CASSLVPGQGNEQYF. The CDR3 DNA reads as TGTGCCAGCAGCTTAGTCCCCGGACAGGGGAACGAGCAGTACTTC.

The chain has TRBV2 and TRBJ1-6; 8 nucleotides line up with TRBD1. After removal of 4 bases from V and 2 bases from J, the junction contained 4 bases not matched to a gene. The CDR3 is 16 residues long. Germline V gives CDR1 SNHLY, CDR2 FYNNEI. This CDR3 reads CASSGQGRTYNSPLHF. CDR3 nucleotide sequence: TGTGCCAGCAGTGGACAGGGGCGGACCTATAATTCACCCCTCCACTTT.

This sequence joins TRBV30 and TRBJ2-7, with 7 nucleotides matching TRBD1. The germline CDR1 and CDR2 sequences are GTSNPN and SVGIG (reference sequence). V was clipped by 1 base and J by 5 bases; unmatched bases: 8. This CDR3 has 14 amino acids. CDR3 nucleotide sequence: TGTGCCTGGAGTGCGGGGCAGGGGGACAACGAGCAGTACTTC. As protein: CAWSAGQGDNEQYF.

The chain combines TRBV7-9 with TRBJ2-7, with D perhaps TRBD1 (6 bases). This CDR3 has 14 residues. V was clipped by 1 base and J by 2 bases, with 9 bases between them. Germline V gene data show CDR1 as SEHNR and CDR2 as FQNEAQ (reference sequence). The CDR3, as DNA: TGTGCCAGCAGCTTAGAGGCAGGGGCCTACGAGCAGTACTTC. Protein sequence: CASSLEAGAYEQYF.

By its share, this clone is medium-sized. The chain couples TRBV19 to TRBJ2-3, with D unclear. There are 13 residues in the CDR3. The V and J ends lost 7 bases and 1 base respectively, with 9 bases between them. Looked up from germline, CDR1 is LNHDA and CDR2 is SQIVND (reference sequence). The CDR3 reads CASTLTGTDTQYF. The CDR3, as DNA: TGTGCCAGTACACTAACAGGCACAGATACGCAGTATTTT.

This clone was picked up a small number of times. V is TRBV5-6 and J is TRBJ2-4; 8 bases line up with TRBD1. V was clipped by 2 bases and J by 5 bases; unmatched bases: 6. The CDR3 has 15 residues. Looked up from germline, CDR1 is SGHDT and CDR2 is YYEEEE. This chain's CDR3 is CASSFPGGAENIQYF. The CDR3 bases are TGTGCCAGCAGCTTTCCAGGGGGCGCGGAAAACATTCAGTACTTC.

The chain links TRBV7-2 to TRBJ2-5; either TRBD1 or TRBD2 may fit D (6 bases each). Germline assignment: CDR1 SGHTA and CDR2 FQGNSA. Trimming removed 6 bases from V and 5 bases from J, with 28 bases in between. The CDR3 sequence is 18 residues long. CDR3 nucleotide sequence: TGTGCCAGCAGTAAAACCCTCTCCTTAGGGGGGATTGGGGAGACCCAGTACTTC. Translation: CASSKTLSLGGIGETQYF.

V usage is TRBV2 and J usage is TRBJ1-1; D might be TRBD1 (6 bases). Germline V gives CDR1 SNHLY, CDR2 FYNNEI. The length of the CDR3 is 13 residues. Trimming removed 8 bases from V and 4 bases from J, with 14 bases in between. The CDR3 loop reads CASGQGQGTEAFF. CDR3 nucleotide sequence: TGTGCCAGCGGTCAGGGGCAGGGCACTGAAGCTTTCTTT. The full variable domain, in which reference TRBV2 and TRBJ1-1 provide the parts outside the CDR3, is EPEVTQTPSHQVTQMGQEVILRCVPISNHLYFYWYRQILGQKVEFLVSFYNNEISEKSEIFDDQFSVERPDGSNFTLKIRSTKLEDSAMYFCASGQGQGTEAFFGQGTRLTVV.

The V call is TRBV13, the J call TRBJ2-1; tentative D call: TRBD1 (5 bases). V dropped 5 bases and J dropped 5 bases, with 19 bases sitting between them. From germline, CDR1 is PRHDT and CDR2 FYEKMQ (reference sequence). CDR3 length equals 16 residues. The CDR3 here is CASSPRSTGVHNEQFF. CDR3 in DNA: TGTGCCAGCAGCCCCCGGAGTACAGGTGTCCACAATGAGCAGTTCTTC.

V is TRBV29-1 and J is TRBJ2-3; 11 bases align to TRBD2. CDR1 is SQVTM, CDR2 ANQGSEA, per germline. J was trimmed by 4 bases and V by 6 bases; bases with no gene match: 3. The CDR3 spans 13 residues. CDR3 residues: CSVIAGGPDTQYF. Written as DNA, the CDR3 is TGCAGCGTCATAGCGGGGGGGCCAGATACGCAGTATTTT.

The J gene is TRBJ1-6, the V gene TRBV28, with a possible D match to TRBD1 (5 bases). CDR3 length equals 14 residues. The V gene lost 2 bases and the J gene lost 6 bases, with 8 bases spanning the gap. Germline loops: CDR1 MDHEN, CDR2 SYDVKM. The CDR3 reads CASSLSRVNSPLHF. For the CDR3, the DNA is TGTGCCAGCAGTTTAAGCAGGGTTAATTCACCCCTCCACTTT.

This clone appeared once. The chain joins TRBV29-1 to TRBJ2-2; 12 bases fit TRBD1. Germline V gene data show CDR1 as SQVTM and CDR2 as ANQGSEA. This CDR3 spans 17 amino acids. V was clipped by 6 bases and J by 6 bases; unmatched bases: 14. CDR3 nucleotides: TGCAGCGTCCGACCGGGACAGGGGGCAAAAAACGCCGGGGAGCTGTTTTTT. It specifies CSVRPGQGAKNAGELFF.

The rearrangement joins TRBV7-2 to TRBJ1-5; D remains unclear. The germline CDR1 and CDR2 sequences are SGHTA and FQGNSA. V shed 1 base and J shed 1 base, with 8 bases lying between them. The CDR3 is 15 residues long. DNA of the CDR3: TGTGCCAGCAGCTTAGGGTCAGCAAGCAATCAGCCCCAGCATTTT. This sequence encodes CASSLGSASNQPQHF.

The gene calls are TRBV7-9 and TRBJ1-2; the match to TRBD1 covers 10 bases. Germline V gene data show CDR1 as SEHNR and CDR2 as FQNEAQ (reference sequence). The V and J ends lost 5 bases and 0 bases, in that order; junction bases with no gene match: 9. The CDR3 contains 17 residues. Here the CDR3 DNA reads TGTGCCAGCAGCCCCGGGACAGGGGCATTAGCTAACTATGGCTACACCTTC. Protein: CASSPGTGALANYGYTF.

The gene calls are TRBV10-3 and TRBJ2-3; the match to TRBD2 covers 10 bases. This CDR3 comprises 15 residues. Germline CDR1 reads ENHRY; CDR2 reads SYGVKD. J was trimmed by 1 base and V by 5 bases; bases with no gene match: 3. CDR3 region: CAISSGLAGTDTQYF. DNA for the CDR3: TGTGCCATCAGTTCAGGACTAGCGGGCACAGATACGCAGTATTTT.

The chain links TRBV12-5 to TRBJ1-3; 11 positions agree with TRBD1. From germline, CDR1 is LGHNT and CDR2 FRNRAP. The CDR3 consists of 16 residues. V was clipped by 3 bases and J by 0 bases; unmatched bases: 1. The CDR3 region has the DNA TGTGCTAGTGGTTTAGGACAGGGGGCCTCTGGAAACACCATATATTTT. Translating it yields CASGLGQGASGNTIYF.

This rearrangement joins TRBV29-1 to TRBJ2-1; tentative D call: TRBD1 (6 bases). The germline V and J ends were trimmed by 6 bases and 4 bases, with 16 bases remaining between them. The CDR3 consists of 14 residues. CDR1 SQVTM and CDR2 ANQGSEA come from the germline V gene. The CDR3 bases are TGCAGCGTGATTGGGACAAGCAATTACAATGAGCAGTTCTTC. This codes for CSVIGTSNYNEQFF.

The chain employs TRBV5-1 and TRBJ2-5, with no clear D. This CDR3 is 12 amino acids long. Trimming took off 5 bases at V and 1 base at J, with 6 bases between the two ends. The V gene's germline CDR1 is SGHRS and CDR2 YFSETQ. CDR3 bases: TGCGCCAGCAGGGAAGGCCAAGAGACCCAGTACTTC. Its translation is CASREGQETQYF.

This rearrangement joins TRBV7-3 to TRBJ2-1, with TRBD2 matching 8 bases. V was clipped by 1 base and J by 1 base; unmatched bases: 3. From germline, CDR1 is SGHTA and CDR2 FQGTGA. CDR3 length: 16 amino acids. This CDR3 reads CASSLNRGGSYNEQFF. CDR3 sequence (DNA): TGTGCCAGCAGCTTAAATCGCGGGGGGTCCTACAATGAGCAGTTCTTC. The full variable domain, rest sourced from reference TRBV7-3 and TRBJ2-1, is GAGVSQTPSNKVTEKGKYVELRCDPISGHTALYWYRQSLGQGPEFLIYFQGTGAADDSGLPNDRFFAVRPEGSVSTLKIQRTERGDSAVYLCASSLNRGGSYNEQFFGPGTRLTVL.

This clone was recorded once. The gene calls are TRBV5-5 and TRBJ2-7; 7 nucleotides align to TRBD2. This CDR3 contains 15 residues. Germline values: CDR1 SGHKS, CDR2 YYEKEE (reference sequence). With 4 bases clipped from V and 6 bases from J, the junction kept 13 bases outside the gene matches. DNA of the CDR3: TGTGCCAGCAGCCCCTTGGCGGGGGTCGATCTCGAGCAGTACTTC. Its translation: CASSPLAGVDLEQYF. The full variable domain, in which reference TRBV5-5 and TRBJ2-7 provide the parts outside the CDR3, is DAGVTQSPTHLIKTRGQQVTLRCSPISGHKSVSWYQQVLGQGPQFIFQYYEKEERGRGNFPDRFSARQFPNYSSELNVNALLLGDSALYLCASSPLAGVDLEQYFGPGTRLTVT.